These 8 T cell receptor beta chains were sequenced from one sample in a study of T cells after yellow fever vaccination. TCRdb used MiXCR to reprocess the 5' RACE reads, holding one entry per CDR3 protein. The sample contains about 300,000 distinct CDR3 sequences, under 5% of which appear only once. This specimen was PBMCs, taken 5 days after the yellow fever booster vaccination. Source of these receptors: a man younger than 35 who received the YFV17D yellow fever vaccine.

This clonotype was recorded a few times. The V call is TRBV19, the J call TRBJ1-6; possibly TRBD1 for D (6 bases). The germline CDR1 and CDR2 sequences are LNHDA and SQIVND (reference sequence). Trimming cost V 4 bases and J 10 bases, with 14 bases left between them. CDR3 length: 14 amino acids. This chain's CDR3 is CASSTQGFESPLHF. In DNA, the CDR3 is TGTGCCAGTAGTACACAGGGATTCGAGTCACCCCTCCACTTT.

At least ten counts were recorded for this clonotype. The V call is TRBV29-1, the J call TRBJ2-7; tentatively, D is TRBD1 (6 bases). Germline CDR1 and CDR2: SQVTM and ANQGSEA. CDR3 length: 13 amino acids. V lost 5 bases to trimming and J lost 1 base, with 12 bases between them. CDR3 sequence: CSVNTGQSYEQYF. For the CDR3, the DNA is TGCAGCGTTAACACTGGACAGTCCTACGAGCAGTACTTC.

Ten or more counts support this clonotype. The CDR3 bases are TGTGCCAGCAGCTTGGCCTCATTCCGGGACGGCTACGAGCAGTACTTC. Translation gives CASSLASFRDGYEQYF. The chain is built from TRBV5-6 and TRBJ2-7, with D perhaps TRBD1 or TRBD2 (5 bases each). The germline V and J ends were trimmed by 0 bases and 3 bases, with 16 bases remaining between them. The CDR3 has 16 residues. The V gene's germline CDR1 is SGHDT and CDR2 YYEEEE.

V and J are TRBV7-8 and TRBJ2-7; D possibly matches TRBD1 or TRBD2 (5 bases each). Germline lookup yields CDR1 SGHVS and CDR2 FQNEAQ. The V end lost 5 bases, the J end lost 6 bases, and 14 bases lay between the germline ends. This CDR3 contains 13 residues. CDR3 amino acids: CASSVEVGVEQYF. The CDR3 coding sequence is TGTGCCAGCAGCGTCGAGGTGGGGGTCGAGCAGTACTTC.

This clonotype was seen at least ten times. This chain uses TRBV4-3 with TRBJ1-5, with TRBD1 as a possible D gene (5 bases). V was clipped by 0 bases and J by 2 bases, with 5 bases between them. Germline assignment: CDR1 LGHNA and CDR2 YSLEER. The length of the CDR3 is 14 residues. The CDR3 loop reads CASSQDRGNQPQHF. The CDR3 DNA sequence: TGCGCCAGCAGCCAAGACAGGGGCAATCAGCCCCAGCATTTT.

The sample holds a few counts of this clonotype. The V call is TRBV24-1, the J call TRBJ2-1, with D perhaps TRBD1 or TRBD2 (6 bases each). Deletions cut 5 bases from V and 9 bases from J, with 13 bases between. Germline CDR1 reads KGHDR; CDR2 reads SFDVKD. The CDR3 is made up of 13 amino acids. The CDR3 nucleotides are TGTGCCACCAGTGTATGGGGGGCTGGTGAGCAGTTCTTC. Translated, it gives CATSVWGAGEQFF.

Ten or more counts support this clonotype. The CDR3 loop is CSARWSSRNLDEQFF. The DNA of the CDR3 is TGCAGTGCTAGGTGGTCTAGTCGAAATCTGGATGAGCAGTTCTTC. This chain joins TRBV20-1 and TRBJ2-1, with no clear D. Germline V gives CDR1 DFQATT, CDR2 SNEGSKA (reference sequence). The CDR3 sequence is 15 residues long. The ends were cut back, 3 bases at V and 8 bases at J, with 20 bases in the middle.

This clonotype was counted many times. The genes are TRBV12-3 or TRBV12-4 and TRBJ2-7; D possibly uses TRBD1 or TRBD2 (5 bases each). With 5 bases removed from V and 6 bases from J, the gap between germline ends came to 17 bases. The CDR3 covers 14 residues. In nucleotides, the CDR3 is TGTGCCAGCAGTCCTCCGGGACCCCTGTCCGAGCAGTACGTC. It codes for CASSPPGPLSEQYV.